This T cell receptor (beta chain) came from a study of shared clonotypes between healthy human individuals. Background on the study: CD4 naive and memory got three plates each, CD8 naive two, CD8 memory one.

Notes on this clone: Its antigen is not known.

The study's findings and limits: Estimated richness values were generally larger in naive subsets than in memory subsets. Although depth was large, rarefaction showed that sequencing of the sorted subsets was incomplete.

The CDR3 spans 13 residues. V lost 1 base and J lost 0, with 3 bases in between. Looked up from germline, CDR1 is MNHNS and CDR2 is SASEGT. Under the authors' procedure: ImmunoSEQ sequences covered only the junction and lacked quality scores; filtering therefore differed. Clones were sequenced by immunoSEQ multiplex PCR, and TCRdb holds only the in-frame ones, with some missing. That table is the source of V, J and clone size, and D and trimming were worked out from the DNA. The table shows hundreds of thousands of clones, with 80% to 95% occurring only once. Naive CD8 cells, CD45RO-negative and positively selected for CCR7, excluded terminally differentiated effector memory CD45RA+ cells.

The TCR comes from a man under 40 in good health. The sequencing input was naive CD8+ T cells sorted from blood. V gene TRBV6-1 combines with J gene TRBJ1-1, with D unclear. The CDR3, as DNA: TGTGCCAGCAGTGAAGGCTTGAACACTGAAGCTTTCTTT. Translating it yields CASSEGLNTEAFF.